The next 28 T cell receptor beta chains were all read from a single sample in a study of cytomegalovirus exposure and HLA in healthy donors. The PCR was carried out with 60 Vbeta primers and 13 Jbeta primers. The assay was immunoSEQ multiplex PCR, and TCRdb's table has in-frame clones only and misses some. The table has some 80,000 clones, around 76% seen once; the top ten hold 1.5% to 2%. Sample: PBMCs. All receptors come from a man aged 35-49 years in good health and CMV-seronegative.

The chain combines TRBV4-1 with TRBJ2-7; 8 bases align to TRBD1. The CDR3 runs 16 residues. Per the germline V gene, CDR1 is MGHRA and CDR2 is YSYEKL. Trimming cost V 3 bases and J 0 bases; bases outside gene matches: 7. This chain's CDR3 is CASSHMTGAISYEQYF. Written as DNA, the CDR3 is TGCGCCAGCAGCCACATGACAGGGGCCATCTCCTACGAGCAGTACTTC.

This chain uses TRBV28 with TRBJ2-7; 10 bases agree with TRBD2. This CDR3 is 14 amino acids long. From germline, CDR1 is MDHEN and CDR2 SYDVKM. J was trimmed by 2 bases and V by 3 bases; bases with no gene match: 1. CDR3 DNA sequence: TGTGCCAGCAGTTTTCTAGCGGGAGCCTACGAGCAGTACTTC. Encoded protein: CASSFLAGAYEQYF.

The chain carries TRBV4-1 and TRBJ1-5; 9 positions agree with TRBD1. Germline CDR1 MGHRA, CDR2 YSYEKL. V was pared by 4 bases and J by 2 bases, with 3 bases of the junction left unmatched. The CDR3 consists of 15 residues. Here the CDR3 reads CASSLRDRGNQPQHF. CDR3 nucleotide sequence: TGCGCCAGCAGCCTCCGGGACAGGGGCAATCAGCCCCAGCATTTT.

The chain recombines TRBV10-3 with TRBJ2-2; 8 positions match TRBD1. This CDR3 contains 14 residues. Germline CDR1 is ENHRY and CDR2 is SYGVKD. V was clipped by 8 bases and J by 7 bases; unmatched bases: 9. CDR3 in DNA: TGTGCCATCGGGACAGGCCAAGGTAGCGGGGAGCTGTTTTTT. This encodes CAIGTGQGSGELFF.

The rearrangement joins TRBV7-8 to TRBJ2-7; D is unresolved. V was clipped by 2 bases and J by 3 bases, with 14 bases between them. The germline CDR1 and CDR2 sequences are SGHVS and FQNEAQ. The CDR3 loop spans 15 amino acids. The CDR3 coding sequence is TGTGCCAGCAGCTTATCTTTCCTCACGGGCTACGAGCAGTACTTC. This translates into CASSLSFLTGYEQYF.

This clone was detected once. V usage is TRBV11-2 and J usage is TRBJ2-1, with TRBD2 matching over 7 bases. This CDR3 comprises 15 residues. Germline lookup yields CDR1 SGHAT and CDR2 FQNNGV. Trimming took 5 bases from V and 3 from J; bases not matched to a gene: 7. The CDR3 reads CASSKTSLGYNEQFF. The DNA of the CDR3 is TGTGCCAGCAGCAAGACTAGCTTGGGCTACAATGAGCAGTTCTTC.

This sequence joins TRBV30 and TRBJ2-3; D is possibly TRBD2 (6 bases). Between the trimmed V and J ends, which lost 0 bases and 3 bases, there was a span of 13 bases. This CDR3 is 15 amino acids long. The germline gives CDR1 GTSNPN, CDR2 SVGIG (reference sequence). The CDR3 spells CAWSVLVGSTDTQYF. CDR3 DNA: TGTGCCTGGAGTGTACTAGTCGGGAGTACAGATACGCAGTATTTT.

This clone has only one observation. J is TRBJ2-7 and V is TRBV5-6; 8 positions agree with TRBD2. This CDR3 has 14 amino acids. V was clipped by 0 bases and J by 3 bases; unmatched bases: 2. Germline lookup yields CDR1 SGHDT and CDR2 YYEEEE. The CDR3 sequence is CASSLGAGVYEQYF. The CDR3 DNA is TGTGCCAGCAGCTTGGGAGCGGGAGTCTACGAGCAGTACTTC.

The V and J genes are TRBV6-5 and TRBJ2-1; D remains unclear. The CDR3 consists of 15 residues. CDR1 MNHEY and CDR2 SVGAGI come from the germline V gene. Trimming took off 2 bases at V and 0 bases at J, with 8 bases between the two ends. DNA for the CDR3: TGTGCCAGCAGTTACGAGGCCTCCTCCTACAATGAGCAGTTCTTC. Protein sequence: CASSYEASSYNEQFF.

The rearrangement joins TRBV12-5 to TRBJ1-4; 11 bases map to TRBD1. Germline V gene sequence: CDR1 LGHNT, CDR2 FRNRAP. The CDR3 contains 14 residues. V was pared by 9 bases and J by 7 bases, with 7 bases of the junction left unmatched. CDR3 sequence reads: CASSPGTGGEKLFF. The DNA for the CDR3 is TGTGCTAGCTCTCCCGGGACAGGGGGTGAAAAACTGTTTTTT.

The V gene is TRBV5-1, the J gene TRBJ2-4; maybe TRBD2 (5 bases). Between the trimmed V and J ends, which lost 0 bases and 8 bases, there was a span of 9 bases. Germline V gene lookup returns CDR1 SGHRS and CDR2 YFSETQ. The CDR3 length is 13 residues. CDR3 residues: CASSLGTRDIQYF. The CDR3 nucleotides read TGCGCCAGCAGCTTGGGCACGAGGGACATTCAGTACTTC.

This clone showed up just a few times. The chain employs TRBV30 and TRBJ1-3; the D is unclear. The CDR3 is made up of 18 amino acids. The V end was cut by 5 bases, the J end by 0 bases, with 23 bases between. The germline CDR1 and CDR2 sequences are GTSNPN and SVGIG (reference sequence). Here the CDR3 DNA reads TGTGCCTGGCTCAGTGTAAGGAATCCTCGGAGCTCTGGAAACACCATATATTTT. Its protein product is CAWLSVRNPRSSGNTIYF.

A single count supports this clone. The CDR3 is CASSVQAGALPEQYF. CDR3 sequence (DNA): TGTGCCAGTAGTGTCCAAGCGGGAGCACTCCCCGAGCAGTACTTC. The rearrangement uses TRBV19 and TRBJ2-7, with TRBD2 matching over 8 bases. Germline CDR1 is LNHDA and CDR2 is SQIVND (reference sequence). The CDR3 loop spans 15 amino acids. Trimming removed 5 bases from V and 6 bases from J; junction bases left unmatched: 12. The full variable domain, completed using reference TRBV19 and TRBJ2-7, is DGGITQSPKYLFRKEGQNVTLSCEQNLNHDAMYWYRQDPGQGLRLIYYSQIVNDFQKGDIAEGYSVSREKKESFPLTVTSAQKNPTAFYLCASSVQAGALPEQYFGPGTRLTVT.

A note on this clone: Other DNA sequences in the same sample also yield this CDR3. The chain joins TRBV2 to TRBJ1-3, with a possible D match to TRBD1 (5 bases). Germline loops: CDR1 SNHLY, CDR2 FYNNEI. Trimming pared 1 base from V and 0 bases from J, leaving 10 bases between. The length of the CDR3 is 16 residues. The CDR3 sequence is CASSEGTGNSGNTIYF. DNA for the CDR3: TGTGCCAGCAGTGAAGGCACAGGCAACTCTGGAAACACCATATATTTT.

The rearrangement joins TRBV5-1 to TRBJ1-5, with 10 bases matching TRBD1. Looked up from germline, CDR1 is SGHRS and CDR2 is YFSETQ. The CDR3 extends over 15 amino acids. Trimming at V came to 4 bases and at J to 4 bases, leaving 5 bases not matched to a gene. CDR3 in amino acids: CASSQTGGENQPQHF. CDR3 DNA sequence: TGCGCCAGCAGCCAGACAGGGGGCGAAAATCAGCCCCAGCATTTT.

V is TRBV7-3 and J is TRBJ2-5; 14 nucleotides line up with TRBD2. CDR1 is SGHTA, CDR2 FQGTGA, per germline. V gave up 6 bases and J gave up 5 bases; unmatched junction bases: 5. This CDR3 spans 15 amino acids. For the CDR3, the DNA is TGTGCCAGCAGTGGACTAGCGGGAGGTGCGGAGACCCAGTACTTC. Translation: CASSGLAGGAETQYF.

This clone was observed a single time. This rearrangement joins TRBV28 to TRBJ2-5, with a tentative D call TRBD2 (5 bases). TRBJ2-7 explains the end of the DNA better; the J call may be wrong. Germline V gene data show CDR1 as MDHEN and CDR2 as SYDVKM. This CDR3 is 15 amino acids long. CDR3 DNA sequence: TGTGCCAGCAGTTCTTGGACGGCGGGCTCCTACGAGCAGTACTTC. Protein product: CASSSWTAGSYEQYF.

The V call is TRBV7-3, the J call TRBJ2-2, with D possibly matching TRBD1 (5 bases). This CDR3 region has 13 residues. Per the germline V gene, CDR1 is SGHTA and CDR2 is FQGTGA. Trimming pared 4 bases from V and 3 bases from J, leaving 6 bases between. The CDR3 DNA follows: TGTGCCAGCAGCTGGGGCCACACCGGGGAGCTGTTTTTT. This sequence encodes CASSWGHTGELFF.

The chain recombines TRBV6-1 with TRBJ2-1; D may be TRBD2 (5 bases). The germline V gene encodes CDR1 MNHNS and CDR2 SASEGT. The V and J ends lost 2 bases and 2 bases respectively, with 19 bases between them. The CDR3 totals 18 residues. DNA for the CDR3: TGTGCCAGCAGTGAACTCCTCATAAGCGGCGCCCCCTACAATGAGCAGTTCTTC. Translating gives CASSELLISGAPYNEQFF.

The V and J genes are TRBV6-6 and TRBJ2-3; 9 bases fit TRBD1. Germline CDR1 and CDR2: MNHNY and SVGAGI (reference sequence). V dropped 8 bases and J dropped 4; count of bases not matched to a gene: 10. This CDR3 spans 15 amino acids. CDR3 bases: TGTGCCAGCGACTTGACAGGGGGAAAGGCAGATACGCAGTATTTT. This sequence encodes CASDLTGGKADTQYF.

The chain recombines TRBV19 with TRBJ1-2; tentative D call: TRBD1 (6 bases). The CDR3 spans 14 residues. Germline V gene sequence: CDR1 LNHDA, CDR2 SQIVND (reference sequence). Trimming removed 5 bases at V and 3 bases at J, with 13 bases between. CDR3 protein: CASSLGHGDYGYTF. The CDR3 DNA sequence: TGTGCCAGTAGTTTGGGACACGGGGACTATGGCTACACCTTC.

CDR3 region: CASSQAGEVSGELFF. Here the CDR3 DNA reads TGTGCCAGTAGTCAAGCGGGAGAAGTTTCCGGGGAGCTGTTTTTT. V and J are TRBV19 and TRBJ2-2, with TRBD2 matching over 8 bases. J gave up 6 bases and V 5 bases, and 8 bases lay outside the gene matches. The CDR3 covers 15 residues. Germline V gene data show CDR1 as LNHDA and CDR2 as SQIVND (reference sequence). The whole variable domain, filled in from reference TRBV19 and TRBJ2-2, reads DGGITQSPKYLFRKEGQNVTLSCEQNLNHDAMYWYRQDPGQGLRLIYYSQIVNDFQKGDIAEGYSVSREKKESFPLTVTSAQKNPTAFYLCASSQAGEVSGELFFGEGSRLTVL.

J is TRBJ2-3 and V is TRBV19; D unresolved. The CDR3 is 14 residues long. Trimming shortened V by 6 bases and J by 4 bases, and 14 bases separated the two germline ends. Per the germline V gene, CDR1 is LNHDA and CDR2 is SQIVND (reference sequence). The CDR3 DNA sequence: TGTGCCAGTAGCCCCGCCAGGCTTGCAGATACGCAGTATTTT. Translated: CASSPARLADTQYF.

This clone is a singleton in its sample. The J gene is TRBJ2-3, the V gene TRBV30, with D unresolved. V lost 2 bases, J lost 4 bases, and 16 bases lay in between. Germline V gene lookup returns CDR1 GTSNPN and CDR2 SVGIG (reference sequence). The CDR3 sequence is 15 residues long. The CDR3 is CAWSPMALGSDTQYF. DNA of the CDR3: TGTGCCTGGAGTCCGATGGCCCTGGGCTCAGATACGCAGTATTTT.

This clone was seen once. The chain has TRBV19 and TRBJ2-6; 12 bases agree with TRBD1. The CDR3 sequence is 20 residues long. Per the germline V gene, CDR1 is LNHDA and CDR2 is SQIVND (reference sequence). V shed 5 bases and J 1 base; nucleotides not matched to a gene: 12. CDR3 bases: TGTGCCAGTAGTTCACCTCCGGGACAGGGGGCTCAATCTGGGGCCAACGTCCTGACTTTC. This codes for CASSSPPGQGAQSGANVLTF.

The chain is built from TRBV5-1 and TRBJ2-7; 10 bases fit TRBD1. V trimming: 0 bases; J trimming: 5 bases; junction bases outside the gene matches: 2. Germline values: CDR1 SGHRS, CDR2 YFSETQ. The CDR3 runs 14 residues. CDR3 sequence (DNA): TGCGCCAGCAGCTTGGATGGACAGGGGGACGAGCAGTACTTC. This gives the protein CASSLDGQGDEQYF.

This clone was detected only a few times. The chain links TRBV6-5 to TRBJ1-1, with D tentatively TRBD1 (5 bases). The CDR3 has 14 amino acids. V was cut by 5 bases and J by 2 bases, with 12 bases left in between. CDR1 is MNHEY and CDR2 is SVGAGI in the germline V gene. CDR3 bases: TGTGCCAGCAGTCTCCTTCGGACAAACACTGAAGCTTTCTTT. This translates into CASSLLRTNTEAFF.

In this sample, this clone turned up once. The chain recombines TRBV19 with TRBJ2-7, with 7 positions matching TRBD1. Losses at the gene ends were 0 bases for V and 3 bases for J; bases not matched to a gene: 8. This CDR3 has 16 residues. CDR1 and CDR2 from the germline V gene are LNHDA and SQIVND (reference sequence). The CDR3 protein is CASSIDVRGTYYEQYF. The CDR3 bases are TGTGCCAGTAGTATAGATGTCAGGGGGACATACTACGAGCAGTACTTC.